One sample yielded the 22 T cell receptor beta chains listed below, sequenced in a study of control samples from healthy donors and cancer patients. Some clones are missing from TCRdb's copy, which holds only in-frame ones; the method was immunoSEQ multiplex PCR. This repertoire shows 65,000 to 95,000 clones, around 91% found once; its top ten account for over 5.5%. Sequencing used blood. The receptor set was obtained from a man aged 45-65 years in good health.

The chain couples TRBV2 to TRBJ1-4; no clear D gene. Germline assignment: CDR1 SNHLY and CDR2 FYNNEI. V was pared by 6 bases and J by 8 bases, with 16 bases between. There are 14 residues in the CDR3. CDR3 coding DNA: TGTGCCAGCAGCGGGAGCCCCCTAAGCGAAAAACTGTTTTTT. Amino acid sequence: CASSGSPLSEKLFF.

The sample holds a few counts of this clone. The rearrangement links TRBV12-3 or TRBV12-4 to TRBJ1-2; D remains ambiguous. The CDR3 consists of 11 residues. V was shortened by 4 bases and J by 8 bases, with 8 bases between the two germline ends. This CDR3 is CASSSQPGYTF. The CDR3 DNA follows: TGTGCCAGCAGTTCCCAGCCCGGCTACACCTTC.

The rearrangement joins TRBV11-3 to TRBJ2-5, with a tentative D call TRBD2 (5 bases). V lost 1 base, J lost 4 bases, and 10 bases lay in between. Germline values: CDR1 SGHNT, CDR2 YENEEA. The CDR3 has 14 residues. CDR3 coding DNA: TGTGCCAGCAGCTTAGGCCCAGGAGGAGAGACCCAGTACTTC. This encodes CASSLGPGGETQYF.

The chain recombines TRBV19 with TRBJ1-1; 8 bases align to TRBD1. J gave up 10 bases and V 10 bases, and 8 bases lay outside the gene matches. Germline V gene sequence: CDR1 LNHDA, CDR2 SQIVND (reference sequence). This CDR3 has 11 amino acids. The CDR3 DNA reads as TGTGCCACCTGGACAGGGCAGTCAGCTTTCTTT. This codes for CATWTGQSAFF.

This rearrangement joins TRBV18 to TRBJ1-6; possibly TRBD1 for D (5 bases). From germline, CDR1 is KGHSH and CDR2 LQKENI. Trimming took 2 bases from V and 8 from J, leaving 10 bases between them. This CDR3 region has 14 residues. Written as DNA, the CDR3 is TGTGCCAGCTCACCATTAAGGGGTCATTCACCCCTCCACTTT. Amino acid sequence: CASSPLRGHSPLHF.

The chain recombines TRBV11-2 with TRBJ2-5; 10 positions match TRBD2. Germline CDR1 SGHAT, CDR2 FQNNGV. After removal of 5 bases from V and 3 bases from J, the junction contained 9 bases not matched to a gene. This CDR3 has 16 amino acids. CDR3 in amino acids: CASSHDSGGSKETQYF. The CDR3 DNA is TGTGCCAGCAGCCACGATAGCGGGGGGTCGAAAGAGACCCAGTACTTC.

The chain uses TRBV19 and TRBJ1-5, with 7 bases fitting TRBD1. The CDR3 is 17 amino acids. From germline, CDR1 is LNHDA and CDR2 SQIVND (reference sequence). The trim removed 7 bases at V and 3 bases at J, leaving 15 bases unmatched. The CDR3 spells CASKNAARGQINQPQHF. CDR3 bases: TGTGCCAGTAAAAATGCCGCAAGGGGGCAAATCAATCAGCCCCAGCATTTT. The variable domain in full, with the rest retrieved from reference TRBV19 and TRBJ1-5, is DGGITQSPKYLFRKEGQNVTLSCEQNLNHDAMYWYRQDPGQGLRLIYYSQIVNDFQKGDIAEGYSVSREKKESFPLTVTSAQKNPTAFYLCASKNAARGQINQPQHFGDGTRLSIL.

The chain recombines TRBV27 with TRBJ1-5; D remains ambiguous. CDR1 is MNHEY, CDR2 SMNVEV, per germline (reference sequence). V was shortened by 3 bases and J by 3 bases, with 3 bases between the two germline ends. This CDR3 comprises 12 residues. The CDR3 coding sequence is TGTGCCAGCAGTTTTTACAATCAGCCCCAGCATTTT. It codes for CASSFYNQPQHF.

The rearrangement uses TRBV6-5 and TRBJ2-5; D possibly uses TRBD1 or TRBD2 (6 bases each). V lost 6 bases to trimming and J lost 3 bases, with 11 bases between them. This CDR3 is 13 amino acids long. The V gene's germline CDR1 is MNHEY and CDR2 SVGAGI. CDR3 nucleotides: TGTGCCAGCAGGTCGGGGGCGGAAGAGACCCAGTACTTC. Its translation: CASRSGAEETQYF.

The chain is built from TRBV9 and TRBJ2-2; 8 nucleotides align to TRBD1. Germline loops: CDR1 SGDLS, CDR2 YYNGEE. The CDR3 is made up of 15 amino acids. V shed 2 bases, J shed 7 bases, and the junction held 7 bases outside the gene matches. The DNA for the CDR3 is TGTGCCAGCAGCGTCGAGACAGGGGCGGGCGGGGAGCTGTTTTTT. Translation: CASSVETGAGGELFF. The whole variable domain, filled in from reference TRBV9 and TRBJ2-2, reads DSGVTQTPKHLITATGQRVTLRCSPRSGDLSVYWYQQSLDQGLQFLIQYYNGEERAKGNILERFSAQQFPDLHSELNLSSLELGDSALYFCASSVETGAGGELFFGEGSRLTVL.

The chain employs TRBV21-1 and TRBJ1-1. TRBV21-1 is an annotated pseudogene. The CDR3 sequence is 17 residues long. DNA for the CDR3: TGTGCCAGCAGCAATGAGGGCCGGGCCCCATTGGACACTGAAGCTTTCTTT. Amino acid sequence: CASSNEGRAPLDTEAFF.

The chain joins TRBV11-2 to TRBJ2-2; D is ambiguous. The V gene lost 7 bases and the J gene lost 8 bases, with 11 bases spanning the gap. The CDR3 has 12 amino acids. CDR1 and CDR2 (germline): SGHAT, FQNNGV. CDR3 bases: TGTGCCAGCACCGACCCAAGTGGGGAGCTGTTTTTT. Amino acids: CASTDPSGELFF.

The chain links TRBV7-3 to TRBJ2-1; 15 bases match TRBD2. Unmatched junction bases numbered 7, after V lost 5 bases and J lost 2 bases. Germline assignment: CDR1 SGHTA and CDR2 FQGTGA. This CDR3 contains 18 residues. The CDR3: CASSGGLAGGTPYNEQFF. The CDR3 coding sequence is TGTGCCAGCAGCGGTGGACTAGCGGGGGGGACACCCTACAATGAGCAGTTCTTC.

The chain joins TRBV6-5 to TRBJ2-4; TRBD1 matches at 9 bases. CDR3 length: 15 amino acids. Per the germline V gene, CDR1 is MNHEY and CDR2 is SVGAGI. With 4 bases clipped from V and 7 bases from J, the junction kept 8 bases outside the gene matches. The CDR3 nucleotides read TGTGCCAGCAGTTCTCAAGCCGGGACAGGGAACATTCAGTACTTC. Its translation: CASSSQAGTGNIQYF.

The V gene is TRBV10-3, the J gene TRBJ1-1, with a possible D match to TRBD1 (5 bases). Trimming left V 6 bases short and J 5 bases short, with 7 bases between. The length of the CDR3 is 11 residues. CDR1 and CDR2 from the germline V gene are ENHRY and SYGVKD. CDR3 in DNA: TGTGCCATCAGCGACAGAACTGAAGCTTTCTTT. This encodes CAISDRTEAFF.

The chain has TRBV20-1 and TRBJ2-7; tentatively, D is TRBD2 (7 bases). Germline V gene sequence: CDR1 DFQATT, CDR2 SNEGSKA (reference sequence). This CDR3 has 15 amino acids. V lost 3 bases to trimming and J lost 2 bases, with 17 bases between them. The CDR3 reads CSASVGRGATYEQYF. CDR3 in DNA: TGCAGTGCTAGTGTAGGTCGGGGGGCAACCTACGAGCAGTACTTC.

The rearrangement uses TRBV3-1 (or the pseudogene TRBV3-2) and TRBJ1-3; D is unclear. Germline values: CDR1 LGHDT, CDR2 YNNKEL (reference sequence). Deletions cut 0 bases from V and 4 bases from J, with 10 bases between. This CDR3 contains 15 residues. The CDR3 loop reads CASSQDLGLGNTIYF. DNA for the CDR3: TGTGCCAGCAGCCAAGATCTTGGGTTAGGAAACACCATATATTTT.

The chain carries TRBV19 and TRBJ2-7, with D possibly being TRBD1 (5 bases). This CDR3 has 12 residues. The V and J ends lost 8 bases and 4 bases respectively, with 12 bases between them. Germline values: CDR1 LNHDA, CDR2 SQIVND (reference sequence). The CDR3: CASLKRGYEQYF. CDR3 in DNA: TGTGCCAGTCTCAAAAGGGGTTACGAGCAGTACTTC.

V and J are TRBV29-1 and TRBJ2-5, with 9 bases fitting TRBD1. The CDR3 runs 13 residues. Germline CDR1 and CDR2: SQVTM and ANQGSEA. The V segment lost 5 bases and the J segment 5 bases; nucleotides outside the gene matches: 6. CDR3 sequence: CSVNRGLGETQYF. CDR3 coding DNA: TGCAGCGTTAACAGGGGGCTCGGCGAGACCCAGTACTTC.

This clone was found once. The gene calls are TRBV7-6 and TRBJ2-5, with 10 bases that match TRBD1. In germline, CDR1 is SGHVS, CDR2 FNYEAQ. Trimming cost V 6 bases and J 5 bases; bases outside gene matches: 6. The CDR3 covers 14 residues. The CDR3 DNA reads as TGTGCCAGCAGGGGGACAGGGGCGAGGGAGACCCAGTACTTC. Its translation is CASRGTGARETQYF.

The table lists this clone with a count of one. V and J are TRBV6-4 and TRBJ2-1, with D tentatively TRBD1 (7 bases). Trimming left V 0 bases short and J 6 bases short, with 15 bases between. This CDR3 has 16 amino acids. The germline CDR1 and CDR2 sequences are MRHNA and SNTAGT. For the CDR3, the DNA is TGTGCCAGCAGTGACTCCCGGCAGGGGGGCGGCAATGAGCAGTTCTTC. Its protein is CASSDSRQGGGNEQFF.

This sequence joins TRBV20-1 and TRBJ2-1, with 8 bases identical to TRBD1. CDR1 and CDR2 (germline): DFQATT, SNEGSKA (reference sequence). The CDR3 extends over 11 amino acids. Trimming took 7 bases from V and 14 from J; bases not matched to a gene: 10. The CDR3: CSERTGRGEFF. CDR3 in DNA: TGCAGTGAGAGGACAGGGCGAGGGGAGTTCTTC.